These T cell receptor beta chains were read from a single sample in a study of technical replicates of blood from a handful of donors. Clones were sequenced by immunoSEQ multiplex PCR, and TCRdb holds only the in-frame ones, with some missing. Among roughly 82,000 clones listed, over 95% were seen once. The sample was T cells isolated from PBMCs. All receptors derive from a human donor in good health. Each CDR3 is given with its conserved first and last residue. The D gene is left open where the match is weak. Size tells how often a clone was seen (once, few, many) or the class of an expanded clone, and some rows leave it out.

d_call: NA; clone_size: NA; cdr3_length: 14; j_call: TRBJ1-4; v_call: TRBV7-2; cdr3_nt: TGTGCCAGCAGCTTAGATCCGCGTCCCGAAAAACTGTTTTTT; cdr3_aa: CASSLDPRPEKLFF
d_call: TRBD1; clone_size: NA; cdr3_length: 14; j_call: TRBJ1-1; v_call: TRBV7-8; cdr3_nt: TGTGCCAGCAGGATGGGACAGGCGAACACTGAAGCTTTCTTT; cdr3_aa: CASRMGQANTEAFF
d_call: TRBD2; clone_size: NA; cdr3_length: 14; j_call: TRBJ2-5; v_call: TRBV18; cdr3_nt: TGTGCCAGCTCAACTAGCGGGAGTTGGGAGACCCAGTACTTC; cdr3_aa: CASSTSGSWETQYF
d_call: NA; clone_size: NA; cdr3_length: 13; j_call: TRBJ1-5; v_call: TRBV19; cdr3_nt: TGTGCCAGTAGTATCGATGGGGGCCAGCCCCAGCATTTT; cdr3_aa: CASSIDGGQPQHF
d_call: NA; clone_size: once; cdr3_length: 13; j_call: TRBJ2-3; v_call: TRBV10-1; cdr3_nt: TGCGCCAGCGGCCCAGGGAGCACAGATACGCAGTATTTT; cdr3_aa: CASGPGSTDTQYF
d_call: TRBD2; clone_size: NA; cdr3_length: 15; j_call: TRBJ2-5; v_call: TRBV25-1; cdr3_nt: TGTGCCAGCAGCGAGGGACTAGCGGGACTGGAGACCCAGTACTTC; cdr3_aa: CASSEGLAGLETQYF
d_call: TRBD2; clone_size: NA; cdr3_length: 15; j_call: TRBJ2-3; v_call: TRBV7-2; cdr3_nt: TGTGCCAGCATGCTAGCGGATGGAAGGACAGATACGCAGTATTTT; cdr3_aa: CASMLADGRTDTQYF
d_call: TRBD2; clone_size: NA; cdr3_length: 14; j_call: TRBJ2-5; v_call: TRBV6-5; cdr3_nt: TGTGCCAGCAGTTACTCCGGGGGGCAAGAGACCCAGTACTTC; cdr3_aa: CASSYSGGQETQYF
d_call: NA; clone_size: once; cdr3_length: 18; j_call: TRBJ1-2; v_call: TRBV10-3; cdr3_nt: TGTGCCATCAGTGAGCCCGCAGCCGGGTCACAGGGCTACTATGGCTACACCTTC; cdr3_aa: CAISEPAAGSQGYYGYTF
d_call: TRBD2; clone_size: NA; cdr3_length: 16; j_call: TRBJ2-7; v_call: TRBV11-3; cdr3_nt: TGTGCCAGCACCTCGGGACTAGCGGGAGCTCGGTACGAGCAGTACTTC; cdr3_aa: CASTSGLAGARYEQYF
d_call: NA; clone_size: NA; cdr3_length: 15; j_call: TRBJ2-3; v_call: TRBV6-6; cdr3_nt: TGTGCCAGCAGTTCCGGGACACTAGACACAGATACGCAGTATTTT; cdr3_aa: CASSSGTLDTDTQYF
d_call: TRBD2; clone_size: once; cdr3_length: 19; j_call: TRBJ2-1; v_call: TRBV7-9; cdr3_nt: TGTGCCAGCAGCCCCGGGACTAGCGGGATATATCTGGGGGTCAATGAGCAGTTCTTC; cdr3_aa: CASSPGTSGIYLGVNEQFF
d_call: TRBD1; clone_size: NA; cdr3_length: 13; j_call: TRBJ1-1; v_call: TRBV6-6; cdr3_nt: TGTGCCAGCAGCGGACAGGGGAACACTGAAGCTTTCTTT; cdr3_aa: CASSGQGNTEAFF
d_call: NA; clone_size: NA; cdr3_length: 14; j_call: TRBJ2-7; v_call: TRBV28; cdr3_nt: TGTGCCAGCGACGGGGGTACTTCGCACTACGAGCAGTACTTC; cdr3_aa: CASDGGTSHYEQYF
d_call: NA; clone_size: once; cdr3_length: 15; j_call: TRBJ2-1; v_call: TRBV4-3; cdr3_nt: TGCGCCAGCAGCCAAGATCAGGAGGGATACAATGAGCAGTTCTTC; cdr3_aa: CASSQDQEGYNEQFF
d_call: TRBD1; clone_size: NA; cdr3_length: 17; j_call: TRBJ1-2; v_call: TRBV4-3; cdr3_nt: TGCGCCAGCAGCCAAGAGTCCCGGACAGGGTCCAACTATGGCTACACCTTC; cdr3_aa: CASSQESRTGSNYGYTF
d_call: NA; clone_size: NA; cdr3_length: 15; j_call: TRBJ2-5; v_call: TRBV11-1; cdr3_nt: TGTGCCAGCAGCTTAGAGCCGAGGCTACGGGAGACCCAGTACTTC; cdr3_aa: CASSLEPRLRETQYF
d_call: NA; clone_size: NA; cdr3_length: 13; j_call: TRBJ2-7; v_call: TRBV7-7; cdr3_nt: TGTGCCAGCAGCTTAGGCACAGGTTACGAGCAGTACTTC; cdr3_aa: CASSLGTGYEQYF
d_call: NA; clone_size: NA; cdr3_length: 16; j_call: TRBJ2-3; v_call: TRBV10-3; cdr3_nt: TGTGCCATCAGTGAGCAGTCGCAGGGTATCCCAGATACGCAGTATTTT; cdr3_aa: CAISEQSQGIPDTQYF